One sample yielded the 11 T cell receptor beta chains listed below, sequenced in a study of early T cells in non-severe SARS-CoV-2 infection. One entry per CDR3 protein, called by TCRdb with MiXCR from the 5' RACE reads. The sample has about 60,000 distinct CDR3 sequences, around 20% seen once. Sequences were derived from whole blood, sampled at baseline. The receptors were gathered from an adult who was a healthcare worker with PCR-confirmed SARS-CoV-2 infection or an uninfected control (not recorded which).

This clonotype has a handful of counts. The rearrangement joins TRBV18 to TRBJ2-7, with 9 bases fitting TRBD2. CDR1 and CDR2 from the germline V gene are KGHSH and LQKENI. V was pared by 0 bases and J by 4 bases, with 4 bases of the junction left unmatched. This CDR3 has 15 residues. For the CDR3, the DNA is TGTGCCAGCTCACCACCTAGCGGGGGTACATACGAGCAGTACTTC. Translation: CASSPPSGGTYEQYF.

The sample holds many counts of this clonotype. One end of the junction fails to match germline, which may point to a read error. CDR3 residues: CASSHLGTGDKSPLHF. In nucleotides, the CDR3 is TGTGCCAGCAGCCACCTTGGGACAGGGGATAAGTCACCCCTCCACTTT. The rearrangement joins TRBV3-1 to TRBJ1-6; 10 nucleotides match TRBD1. CDR3 length: 16 residues. The germline V gene has CDR1 LGHDT and CDR2 YNNKEL (reference sequence).

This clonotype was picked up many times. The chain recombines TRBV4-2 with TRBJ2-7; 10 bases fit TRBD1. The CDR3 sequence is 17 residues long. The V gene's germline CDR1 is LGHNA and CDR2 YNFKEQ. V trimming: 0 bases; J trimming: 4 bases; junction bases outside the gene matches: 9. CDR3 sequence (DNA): TGTGCCAGCAGCCAAGACCCTCCTCGGACAGGGGGATACGAGCAGTACTTC. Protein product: CASSQDPPRTGGYEQYF.

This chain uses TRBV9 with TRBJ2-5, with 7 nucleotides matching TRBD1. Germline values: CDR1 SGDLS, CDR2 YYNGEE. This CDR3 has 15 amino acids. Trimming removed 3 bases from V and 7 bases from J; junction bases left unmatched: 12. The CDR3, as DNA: TGTGCCAGCAGCGCCGACAGGGACCCCACCAGGACCCAGTACTTC. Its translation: CASSADRDPTRTQYF.

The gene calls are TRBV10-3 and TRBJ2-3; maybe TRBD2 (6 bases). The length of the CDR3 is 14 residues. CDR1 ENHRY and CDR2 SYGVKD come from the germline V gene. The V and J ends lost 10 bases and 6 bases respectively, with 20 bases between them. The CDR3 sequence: CASTGTRERDTQYF. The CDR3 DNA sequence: TGTGCCAGCACCGGGACGCGGGAACGGGATACGCAGTATTTT.

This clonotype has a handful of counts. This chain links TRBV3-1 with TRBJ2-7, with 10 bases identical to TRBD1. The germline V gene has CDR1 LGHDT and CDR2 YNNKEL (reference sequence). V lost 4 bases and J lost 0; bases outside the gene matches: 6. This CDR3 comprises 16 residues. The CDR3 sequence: CASSLRWDRGSYEQYF. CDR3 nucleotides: TGTGCCAGCAGCCTACGGTGGGACAGGGGCTCCTACGAGCAGTACTTC.

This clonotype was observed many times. The CDR3 sequence: CASSLNGAMNTEAFF. CDR3 bases: TGTGCCAGCAGTTTAAACGGGGCCATGAACACTGAAGCTTTCTTT. This chain joins TRBV12-3 or TRBV12-4 and TRBJ1-1; D is perhaps TRBD1 (5 bases). This CDR3 has 15 residues. The V and J ends lost 2 bases and 0 bases respectively, with 10 bases between them.

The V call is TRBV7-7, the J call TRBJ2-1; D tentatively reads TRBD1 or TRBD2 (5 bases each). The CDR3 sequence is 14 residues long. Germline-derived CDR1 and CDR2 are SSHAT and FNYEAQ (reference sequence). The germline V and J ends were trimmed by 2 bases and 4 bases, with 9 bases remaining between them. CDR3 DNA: TGTGCCAGCAGCTTATCGGGACGATACAATGAGCAGTTCTTC. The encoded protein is CASSLSGRYNEQFF.

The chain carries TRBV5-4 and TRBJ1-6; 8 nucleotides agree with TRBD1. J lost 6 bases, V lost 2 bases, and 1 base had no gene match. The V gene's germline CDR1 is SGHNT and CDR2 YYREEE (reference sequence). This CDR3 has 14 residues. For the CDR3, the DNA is TGTGCCAGCAGCTTTCAGGGGGCTAATTCACCCCTCCACTTT. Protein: CASSFQGANSPLHF.

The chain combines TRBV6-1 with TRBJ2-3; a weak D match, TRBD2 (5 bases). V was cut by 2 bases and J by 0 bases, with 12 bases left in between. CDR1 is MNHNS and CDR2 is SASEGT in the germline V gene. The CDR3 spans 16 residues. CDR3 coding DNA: TGTGCCAGCAGTGAATACCTTCCGGGGAGCACAGATACGCAGTATTTT. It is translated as CASSEYLPGSTDTQYF.

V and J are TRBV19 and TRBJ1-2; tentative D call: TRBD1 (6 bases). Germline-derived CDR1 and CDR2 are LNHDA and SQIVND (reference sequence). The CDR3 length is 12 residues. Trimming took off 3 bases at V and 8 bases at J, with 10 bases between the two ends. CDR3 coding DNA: TGTGCCAGTAGTATGCAGGGGCGAGGCTACACCTTC. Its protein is CASSMQGRGYTF.